The present T cell receptor (beta chain) was sequenced within a study of T cells in Graves' hyperthyroidism and ophthalmopathy. The overall study: At initial diagnosis, before any treatment had begun, peripheral blood was obtained. Study-wide results and caveats: Prediction of ophthalmopathy progression came a median around 6.1 months pre-onset.

Ten or more counts support this clonotype. Its antigen is not identified. Over 18 months, lack of ophthalmopathy progression marked Graves' hyperthyroidism as stable. V was shortened by 5 bases and J by 0 bases, with 14 bases between the two germline ends. Germline V lookup: CDR1 SGHRS, CDR2 YFSETQ. The CDR3 loop spans 15 amino acids. RNA transcripts provided the source from which TCR beta CDR3 regions were amplified. With the HTBI primer set, the TCR CDR3 went through a first round of RT-PCR. Via MiXCR, TCRdb re-called the multiplex PCR reads, giving one row per CDR3 protein. The data contain approximately 380,000 distinct CDR3 sequences, 19% of them singletons.

This rearrangement joins TRBV5-1 to TRBJ1-1; D is perhaps TRBD1 (5 bases). The specimen was blood. The TCR was taken from a woman aged 18-29 years with Graves' hyperthyroidism. The CDR3, as DNA: TGCGCCAGCAGTGGGCTCGGGGCCCTGAACACTGAAGCTTTCTTT. Its translation: CASSGLGALNTEAFF.